This T cell receptor (beta chain) is drawn from a study of shared clonotypes between healthy human individuals. To note about this clone: Mismatch with germline at one junction end may stem from a read error.

Profiling relied on immunoSEQ multiplex PCR, and the TCRdb table lists in-frame clones only, not all of them. This table has 200,000 to 250,000 clones, 60% to 70% appearing once. The TCR originated in a man under 40 in good health. The sequenced sample was memory CD4+ T cells sorted from blood. Subset here: CD45RA-negative fraction.

The CDR3 region is CASSPGGWGTDTQYF. The DNA of the CDR3 is TGCGCCAGCAGCCCGGGCGGTTGGGGCACTGATACGCAGTATTTT. The chain has TRBV5-1 and TRBJ2-3; possible D gene TRBD1, 5 bases. Germline CDR1 is SGHRS and CDR2 is YFSETQ. The CDR3 contains 15 residues.